This TCR beta chain was sequenced during a study of T cell repertoires in cytomegalovirus infection. Study information: Public TCR beta signature analysis indicated the presence of both CMV infection and matching HLA type.

Via MiXCR, TCRdb re-called the reads, giving one row per CDR3 protein. Of about 680,000 distinct CDR3 sequences in the sample, approximately 24% are singletons; the top ten hold 7.5% to 9%. There are many counts of this clonotype. Antigen specificity is unknown. Study-level findings and limits: Carriers of CMV and the relevant HLA type were discriminated by public TCR beta frequency. Clonotypes of TCR beta that were HLA-C-restricted and CMV-specific dominated the ex vivo response.

Looked up from germline, CDR1 is SGHVS and CDR2 is FQNEAQ. V was clipped by 2 bases and J by 5 bases, with 15 bases between them. The CDR3 is made up of 15 amino acids. The chain links TRBV7-8 to TRBJ1-1, with D possibly TRBD1 on 6 matching bases. The source is a human donor in good health (CMV status not recorded). Some clones in this sample may be carry-over from other donors' samples. Sequencing was done on a sample of CD8+ T cells from PBMCs. The CDR3 nucleotides read TGTGCCAGCAGCTTATCTGCCAGGGGAGGTACTGAAGCTTTCTTT. Translation gives CASSLSARGGTEAFF.